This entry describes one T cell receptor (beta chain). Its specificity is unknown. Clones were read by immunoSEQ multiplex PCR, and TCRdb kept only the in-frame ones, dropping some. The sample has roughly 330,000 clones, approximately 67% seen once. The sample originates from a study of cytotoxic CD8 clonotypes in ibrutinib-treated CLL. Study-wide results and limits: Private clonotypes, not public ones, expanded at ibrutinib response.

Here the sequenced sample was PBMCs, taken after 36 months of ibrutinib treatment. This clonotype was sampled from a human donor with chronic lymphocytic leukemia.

CDR3: CASSPAIGLDQNIQYF. DNA for the CDR3: TGTGCCAGTAGTCCTGCGATCGGGCTTGACCAAAACATTCAGTACTTC. This chain links TRBV19 with TRBJ2-4; D call uncertain. The CDR3 extends over 16 amino acids. V was clipped by 5 bases and J by 5 bases, with 19 bases between them. Looked up from germline, CDR1 is LNHDA and CDR2 is SQIVND (reference sequence).